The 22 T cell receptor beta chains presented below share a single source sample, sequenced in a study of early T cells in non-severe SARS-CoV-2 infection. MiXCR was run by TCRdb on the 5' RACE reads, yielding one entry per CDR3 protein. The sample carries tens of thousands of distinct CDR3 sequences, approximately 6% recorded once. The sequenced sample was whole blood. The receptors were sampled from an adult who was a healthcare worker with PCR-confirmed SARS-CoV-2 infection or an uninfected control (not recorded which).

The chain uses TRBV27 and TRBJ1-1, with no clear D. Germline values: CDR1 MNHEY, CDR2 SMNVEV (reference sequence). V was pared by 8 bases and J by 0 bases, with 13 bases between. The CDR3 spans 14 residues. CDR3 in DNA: TGTGCCAGCTACCTGAGTGGGCTGAACACTGAAGCTTTCTTT. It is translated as CASYLSGLNTEAFF.

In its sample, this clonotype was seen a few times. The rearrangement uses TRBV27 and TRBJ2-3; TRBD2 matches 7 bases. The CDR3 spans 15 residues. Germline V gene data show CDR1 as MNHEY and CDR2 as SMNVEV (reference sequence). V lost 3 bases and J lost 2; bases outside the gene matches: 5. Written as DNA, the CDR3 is TGTGCCAGCAGTTTTGCGGGAGCCAACACAGATACGCAGTATTTT. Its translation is CASSFAGANTDTQYF.

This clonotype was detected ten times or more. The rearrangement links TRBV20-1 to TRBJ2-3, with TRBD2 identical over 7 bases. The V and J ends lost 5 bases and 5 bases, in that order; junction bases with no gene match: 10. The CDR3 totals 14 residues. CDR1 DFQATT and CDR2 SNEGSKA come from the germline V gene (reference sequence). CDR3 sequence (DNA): TGCAGTGCTCCCCGTCCCGGGGAGGGAGATACGCAGTATTTT. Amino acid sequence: CSAPRPGEGDTQYF.

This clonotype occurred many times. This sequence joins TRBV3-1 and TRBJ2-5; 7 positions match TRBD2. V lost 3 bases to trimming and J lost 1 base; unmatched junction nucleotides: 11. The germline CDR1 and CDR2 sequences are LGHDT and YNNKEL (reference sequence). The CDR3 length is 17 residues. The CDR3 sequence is CASSHLDLSGSQETQYF. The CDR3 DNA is TGTGCCAGCAGCCACCTAGACCTTAGCGGGTCCCAAGAGACCCAGTACTTC.

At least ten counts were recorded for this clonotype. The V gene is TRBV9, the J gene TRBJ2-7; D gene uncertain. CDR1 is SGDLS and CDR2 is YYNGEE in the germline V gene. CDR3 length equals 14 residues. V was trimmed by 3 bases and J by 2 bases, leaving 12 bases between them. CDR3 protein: CASSAELGTYEQYF. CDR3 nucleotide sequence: TGTGCCAGCAGCGCCGAACTCGGAACCTACGAGCAGTACTTC.

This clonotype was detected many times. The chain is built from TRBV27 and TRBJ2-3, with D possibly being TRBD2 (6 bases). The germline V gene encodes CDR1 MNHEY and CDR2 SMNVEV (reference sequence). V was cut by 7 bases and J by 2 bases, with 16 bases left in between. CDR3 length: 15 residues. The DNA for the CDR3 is TGTGCCAGCACCGTTCGGGGGTCCACCACAGATACGCAGTATTTT. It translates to CASTVRGSTTDTQYF.

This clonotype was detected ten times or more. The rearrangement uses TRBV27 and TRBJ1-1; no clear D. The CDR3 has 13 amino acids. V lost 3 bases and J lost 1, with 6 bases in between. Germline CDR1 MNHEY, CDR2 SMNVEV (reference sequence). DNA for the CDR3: TGTGCCAGCAGTTTTTTCGAGAACACTGAAGCTTTCTTT. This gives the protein CASSFFENTEAFF.

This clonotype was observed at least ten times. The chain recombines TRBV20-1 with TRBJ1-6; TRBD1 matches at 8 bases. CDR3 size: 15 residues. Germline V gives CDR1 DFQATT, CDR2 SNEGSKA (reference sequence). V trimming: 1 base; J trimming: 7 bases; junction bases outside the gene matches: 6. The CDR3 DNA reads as TGCAGTGCTAGAGGGCCGGACAGGGTGAATTCACCCCTCCACTTT. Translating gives CSARGPDRVNSPLHF.

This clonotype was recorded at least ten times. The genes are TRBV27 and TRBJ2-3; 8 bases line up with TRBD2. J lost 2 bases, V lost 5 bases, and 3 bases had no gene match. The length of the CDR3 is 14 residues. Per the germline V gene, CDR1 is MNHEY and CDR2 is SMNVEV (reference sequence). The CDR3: CASSLGLDTDTQYF. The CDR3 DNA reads TGTGCCAGCAGTCTGGGACTAGACACAGATACGCAGTATTTT.

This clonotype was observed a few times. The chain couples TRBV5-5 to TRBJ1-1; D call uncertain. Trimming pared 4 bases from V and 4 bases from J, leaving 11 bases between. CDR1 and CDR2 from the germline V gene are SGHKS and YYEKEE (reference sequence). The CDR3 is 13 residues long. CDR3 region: CASSLEFSTEAFF. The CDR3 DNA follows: TGTGCCAGCAGCCTCGAATTTAGCACTGAAGCTTTCTTT.

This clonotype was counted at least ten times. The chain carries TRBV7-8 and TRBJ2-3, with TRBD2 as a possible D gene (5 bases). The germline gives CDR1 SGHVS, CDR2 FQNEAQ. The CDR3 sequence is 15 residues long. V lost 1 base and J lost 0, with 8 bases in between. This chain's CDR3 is CASSLERTSTDTQYF. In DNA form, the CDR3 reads TGTGCCAGCAGCTTAGAGCGGACTAGCACAGATACGCAGTATTTT.

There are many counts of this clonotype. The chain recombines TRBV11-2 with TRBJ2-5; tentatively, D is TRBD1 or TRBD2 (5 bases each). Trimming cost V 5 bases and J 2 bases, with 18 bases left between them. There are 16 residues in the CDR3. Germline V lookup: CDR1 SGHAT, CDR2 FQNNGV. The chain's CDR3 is CASSLSRGDQQETQYF. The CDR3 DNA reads TGTGCCAGCAGCCTTTCCCGGGGCGATCAGCAAGAGACCCAGTACTTC.

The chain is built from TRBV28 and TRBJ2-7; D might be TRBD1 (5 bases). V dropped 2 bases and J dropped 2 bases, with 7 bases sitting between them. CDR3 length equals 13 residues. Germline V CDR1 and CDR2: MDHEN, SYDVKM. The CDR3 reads CASSLPGPYEQYF. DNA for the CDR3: TGTGCCAGCAGTTTACCAGGGCCCTACGAGCAGTACTTC.

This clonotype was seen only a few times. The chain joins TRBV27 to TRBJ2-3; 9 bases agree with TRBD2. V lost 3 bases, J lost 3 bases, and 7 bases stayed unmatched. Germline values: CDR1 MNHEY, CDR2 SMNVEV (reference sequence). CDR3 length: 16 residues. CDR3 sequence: CASSFRGSGRTDTQYF. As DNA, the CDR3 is TGTGCCAGCAGTTTTAGGGGTAGCGGGAGAACAGATACGCAGTATTTT.

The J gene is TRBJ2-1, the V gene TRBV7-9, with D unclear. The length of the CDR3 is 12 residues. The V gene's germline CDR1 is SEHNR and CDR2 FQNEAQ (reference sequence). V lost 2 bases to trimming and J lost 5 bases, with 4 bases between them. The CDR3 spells CASSLTDNEQFF. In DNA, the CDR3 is TGTGCCAGCAGCTTAACTGACAATGAGCAGTTCTTC.

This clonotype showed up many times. This CDR3 reads CASSQGDDSPLHF. The CDR3 DNA reads as TGTGCCAGCAGCCAGGGGGACGATTCACCCCTCCACTTT. The V call is TRBV3-1, the J call TRBJ1-6; D possibly corresponds to TRBD1 (5 bases). CDR3 size: 13 residues. The V gene lost 3 bases and the J gene lost 8 bases, with 8 bases spanning the gap. Germline-derived CDR1 and CDR2 are LGHDT and YNNKEL (reference sequence).

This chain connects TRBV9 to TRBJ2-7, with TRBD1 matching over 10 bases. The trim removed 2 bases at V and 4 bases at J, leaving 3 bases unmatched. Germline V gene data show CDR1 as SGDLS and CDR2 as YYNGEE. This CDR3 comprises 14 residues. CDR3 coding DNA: TGTGCCAGCAGCGTGGGGGACAGGGGTTACGAGCAGTACTTC. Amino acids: CASSVGDRGYEQYF.

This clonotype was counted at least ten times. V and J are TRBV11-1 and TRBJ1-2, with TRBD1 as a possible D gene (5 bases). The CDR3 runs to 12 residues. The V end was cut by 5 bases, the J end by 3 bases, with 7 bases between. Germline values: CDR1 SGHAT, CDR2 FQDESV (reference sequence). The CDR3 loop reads CASSRGDYGYTF. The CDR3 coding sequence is TGTGCCAGCAGCCGGGGGGACTATGGCTACACCTTC.

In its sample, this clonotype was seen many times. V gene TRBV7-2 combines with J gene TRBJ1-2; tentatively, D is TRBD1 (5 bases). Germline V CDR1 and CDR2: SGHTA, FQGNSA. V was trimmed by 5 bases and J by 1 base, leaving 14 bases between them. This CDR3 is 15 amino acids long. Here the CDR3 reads CASSVNRLLNYGYTF. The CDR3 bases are TGTGCCAGCAGCGTAAACAGGCTGCTTAACTATGGCTACACCTTC.

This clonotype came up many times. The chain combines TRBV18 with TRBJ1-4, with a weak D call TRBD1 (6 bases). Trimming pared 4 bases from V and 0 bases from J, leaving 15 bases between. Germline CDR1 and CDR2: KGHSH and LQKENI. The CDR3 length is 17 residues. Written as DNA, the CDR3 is TGTGCCAGCTCACGGCTGGGGGCCTCGGCAACTAATGAAAAACTGTTTTTT. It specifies CASSRLGASATNEKLFF.

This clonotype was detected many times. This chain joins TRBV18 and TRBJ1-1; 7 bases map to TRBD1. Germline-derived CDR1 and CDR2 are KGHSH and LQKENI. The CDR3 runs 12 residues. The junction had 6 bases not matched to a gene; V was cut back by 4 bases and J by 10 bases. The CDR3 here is CASSQLTGRAFF. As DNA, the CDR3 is TGTGCCAGCTCACAACTGACAGGGAGAGCTTTCTTT.

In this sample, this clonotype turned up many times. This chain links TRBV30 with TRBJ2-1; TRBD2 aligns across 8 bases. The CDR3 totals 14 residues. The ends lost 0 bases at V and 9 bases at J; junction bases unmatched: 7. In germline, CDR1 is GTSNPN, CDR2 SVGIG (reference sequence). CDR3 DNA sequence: TGTGCCTGGAGTGTGGCGGGAGGAGGTAGTGAGCAGTTCTTC. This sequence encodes CAWSVAGGGSEQFF.